One sample yielded the 3 T cell receptor beta chains listed below, sequenced in a study of beta chain features in type 1 diabetes. Since all of the isolated RNA was reverse transcribed, expressed TCRB transcripts were what got sequenced. Using immunoSEQ multiplex PCR, the repertoire was profiled, and TCRdb retains in-frame clones only, with some absent. The sample comprises under 250,000 clones, approximately 14% of which are singletons, and more than 0.02% rests with the top ten. What was sequenced was naive CD4+ T cells from blood. Receptor source: a woman in her 40s in good health.

This chain links TRBV10-1 with TRBJ2-3; 7 nucleotides agree with TRBD2. V shed 3 bases, J shed 4 bases, and the junction held 4 bases outside the gene matches. Germline assignment: CDR1 WNHNN and CDR2 SYGVQD (reference sequence). The length of the CDR3 is 14 residues. In DNA, the CDR3 is TGCGCCAGCAGTGAAGGGCTAGCGGCAGATACGCAGTATTTT. It yields the protein CASSEGLAADTQYF.

The chain uses TRBV11-2 and TRBJ2-3; D possibly corresponds to TRBD2 (7 bases). The CDR3 covers 16 residues. Germline V CDR1 and CDR2: SGHAT, FQNNGV. Trimming removed 7 bases at V and 2 bases at J, with 19 bases between. CDR3 in amino acids: CASNPNGGQNTDTQYF. The CDR3 DNA sequence: TGTGCCAGCAATCCGAACGGGGGGCAGAACACAGATACGCAGTATTTT. The whole variable domain, remainder taken from reference TRBV11-2 and TRBJ2-3, is EAGVAQSPRYKIIEKRQSVAFWCNPISGHATLYWYQQILGQGPKLLIQFQNNGVVDDSQLPKDRFSAERLKGVDSTLKIQPAKLEDSAVYLCASNPNGGQNTDTQYFGPGTRLTVL.

This clone was seen once. This chain links TRBV18 with TRBJ1-6; D perhaps matches TRBD1 (5 bases). From germline, CDR1 is KGHSH and CDR2 LQKENI. The CDR3 totals 15 residues. V lost 3 bases, J lost 12 bases, and 18 bases lay in between. The CDR3 loop is CASSPPGTDSGPLHF. The CDR3 bases are TGTGCCAGCTCACCGCCAGGGACTGATTCGGGACCCCTCCACTTT.